The clone carrying this TCR beta chain appeared a few times. Its target is not known. This specimen belongs to a study of beta chain features in type 1 diabetes. Study-level results: Patients' naive, central memory and Treg TCRB repertoires seemed closer to one another than those of healthy donors. Whether TCRB rearrangement is influenced by HLA type was left unresolved in this analysis. Shortening of TCRB CDR3s, moderate but significant, appeared in all four CD4+ subsets of Type 1 diabetes patients.

Since all of the isolated RNA was reverse transcribed, expressed TCRB transcripts were what got sequenced. Naive, central memory and regulatory T cell samples came to a mean of approximately 3.6 million reads. Data came from immunoSEQ multiplex PCR; TCRdb stores just in-frame clones and leaves some out. The sample lists a few hundred thousand clones, around 24% occurring once. Trimming removed 3 bases from V and 6 bases from J, with 16 bases in between. CDR3 length: 14 amino acids. The germline CDR1 and CDR2 sequences are SGDLS and YYNGEE. What was sequenced was naive CD4+ T cells from blood. The TCR comes from a young woman with type 1 diabetes. The genes are TRBV9 and TRBJ2-7, with a weak D call TRBD2 (6 bases). The CDR3 DNA is TGTGCCAGCAGCGGGATGACAGCGGAGGGCGAGCAGTACTTC. Its translation is CASSGMTAEGEQYF.